A selection of T cell receptor beta chains follows, all from one sample in a study of radiotherapy plus CTLA-4 blockade in lung cancer. This table comes from immunoSEQ multiplex PCR, and its TCRdb copy is limited to in-frame clones, with some not included. The sample lists 25,000 to 35,000 clones; 80% to 90% were seen once. Material: peripheral blood, obtained from a patient treated with radiotherapy plus ipilimumab. These TCRs come from a human donor with non-small cell lung cancer that progressed on radiotherapy plus ipilimumab. The CDR3 runs from the conserved cysteine through the conserved F or W. The order of the fields is V gene, CDR3 protein.

>TRBV27
CASSEKGSGTGYYGYTF
>TRBV9
CASSSQVSSYEQYF
>TRBV5-1
CASSSGNPTGETQYF
>TRBV23-1
CASSFFLPPPLNCTF
>TRBV19
CASSFGTGDGYTF
>TRBV4-3
CASSYRGQNEQFF
>TRBV18
CASSPSSYEQYF
>TRBV4-1
CASSQGPLEYEQYF
>TRBV7-2
CASSLVEGGGRGGTQYF
>TRBV18
CASSPPLGTGELFF
>TRBV6-1
CASSEGGTAYGYTF
>TRBV7-2
CASSLAGAAGNTIYF
>TRBV4-3
CASSQDHRGDTEAFF
>TRBV5-1
CASSLALDQRGYTF
>TRBV6-1
CASSGGLAGGGEQFF
>TRBV5-1
CASSSSLGPAEWKLFF
>TRBV2
CATWDREGNQPQHF
>TRBV28
CASSLAGSQGRAFF
>TRBV19
CASTERQSLYQPQHF
>TRBV7-6
CASSLVGPGSEGDYEQYF
>TRBV14
CASNQEGLAGGWETQYF
>TRBV4-2
CASSQDLGSGGVDTQYF
>TRBV7-3
CASSPPTGSNTGELFF
>TRBV7-2
CASSRTSGGAVETQYF
>TRBV7-9
CASSSGLGEFLEQYF
>TRBV28
CASSLGAVPSQETQYF
>TRBV5-6
CASRISGTGGYEQYF
>TRBV2
CASRDRDLSYNEQFF
>TRBV27
CASSQNYEQYF
>TRBV7-6
CASSPGTGGKIYEQYF
>TRBV18
CASSPMANTEAFF
>TRBV7-3
CASSLTSSTDTQYF
>TRBV5-1
CASSRATDDKQYF
>TRBV5-8
CASSLGTGTGAYNEQFF
>TRBV7-9
CASSLGQTTGELFF
>TRBV5-1
CASSESTGQGVGTEAFF
>TRBV13
CASSSSGTGHGYTF
>TRBV18
CASSPPAGFGELFF
>TRBV7-2
CASSSFERAYNEQFF
>TRBV29-1
CSVNGYSSYEQYF
>TRBV9
CASSVDWSGGGLSSRNEQFF
>TRBV5-1
CASSLMAGNYEQYF
>TRBV28
CASSLAGGQETQYF
>TRBV25-1
CASNDRDRVVDTQYF
>TRBV6-6
CASSYFGLAGGETQYF
>TRBV9
CASSVGLAGGSYNEQFF
>TRBV6-4
CASSDSAGGYTDTQYF
>TRBV4-3
CASSSRPPSGGVTDTQYF
>TRBV6-5
CASSYTKTGVNYGYTF
>TRBV5-4
CASSLGLAGGADTQYF